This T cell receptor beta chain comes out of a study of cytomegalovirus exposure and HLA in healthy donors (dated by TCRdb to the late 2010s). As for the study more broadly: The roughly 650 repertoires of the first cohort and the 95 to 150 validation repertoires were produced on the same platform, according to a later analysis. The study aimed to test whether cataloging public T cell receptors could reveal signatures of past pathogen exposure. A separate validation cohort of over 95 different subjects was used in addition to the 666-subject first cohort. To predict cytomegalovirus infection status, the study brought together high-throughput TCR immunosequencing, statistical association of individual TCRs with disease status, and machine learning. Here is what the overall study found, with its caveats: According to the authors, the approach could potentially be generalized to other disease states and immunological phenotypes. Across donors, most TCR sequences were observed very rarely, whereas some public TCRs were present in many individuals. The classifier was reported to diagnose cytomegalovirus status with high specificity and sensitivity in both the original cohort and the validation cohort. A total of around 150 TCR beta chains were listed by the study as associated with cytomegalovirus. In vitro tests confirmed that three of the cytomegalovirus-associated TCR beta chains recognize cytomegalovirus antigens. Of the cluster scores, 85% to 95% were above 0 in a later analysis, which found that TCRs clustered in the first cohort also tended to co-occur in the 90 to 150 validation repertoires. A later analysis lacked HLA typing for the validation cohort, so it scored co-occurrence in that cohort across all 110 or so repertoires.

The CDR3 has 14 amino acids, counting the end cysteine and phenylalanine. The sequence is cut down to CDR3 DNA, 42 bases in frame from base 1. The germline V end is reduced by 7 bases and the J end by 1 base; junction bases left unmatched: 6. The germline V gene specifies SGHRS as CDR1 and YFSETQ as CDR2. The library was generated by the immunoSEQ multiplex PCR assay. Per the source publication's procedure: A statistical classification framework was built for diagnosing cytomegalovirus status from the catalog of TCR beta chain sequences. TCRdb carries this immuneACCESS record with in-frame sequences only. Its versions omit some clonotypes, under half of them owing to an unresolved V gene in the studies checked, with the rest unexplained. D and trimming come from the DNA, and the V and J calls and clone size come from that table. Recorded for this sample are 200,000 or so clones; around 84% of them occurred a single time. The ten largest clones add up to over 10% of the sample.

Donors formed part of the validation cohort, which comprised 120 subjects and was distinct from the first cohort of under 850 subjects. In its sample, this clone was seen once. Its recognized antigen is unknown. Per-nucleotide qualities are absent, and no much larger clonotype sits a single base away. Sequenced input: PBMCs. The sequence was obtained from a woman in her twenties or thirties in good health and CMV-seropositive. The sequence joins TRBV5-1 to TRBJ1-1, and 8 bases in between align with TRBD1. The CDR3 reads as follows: CASRGQAQNTEAFF. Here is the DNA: TGCGCCAGCCGGGGACAGGCCCAGAACACTGAAGCTTTCTTT.